These 8 T cell receptor beta chains were sequenced from one sample in a study of cytomegalovirus exposure and HLA in healthy donors. PCR amplification relied on 60 Vbeta primers (plus 13 Jbeta primers). Using immunoSEQ multiplex PCR, the repertoire was profiled, and TCRdb retains in-frame clones only, with some absent. The sample holds more than 95,000 clones, roughly four fifths seen once. The sequenced sample consisted of PBMCs. The receptors were gathered from a man aged 45-65 years in good health and CMV-seropositive.

The genes are TRBV16 and TRBJ1-5; 9 positions agree with TRBD1. Trimming cost V 2 bases and J 1 base; bases outside gene matches: 3. This CDR3 contains 16 residues. CDR1 and CDR2 (germline): KGHSY, FQNENV. CDR3 bases: TGTGCCAGCAGCCAAGACGGACAGGGGAGCAATCAGCCCCAGCATTTT. It translates to CASSQDGQGSNQPQHF.

The gene calls are TRBV6-4 and TRBJ2-1; D gene unclear. CDR3 length equals 14 residues. Germline CDR1 MRHNA, CDR2 SNTAGT. V lost 0 bases to trimming and J lost 6 bases, with 9 bases between them. DNA for the CDR3: TGTGCCAGCAGTGACTCGGCAGGCCCCAATGAGCAGTTCTTC. Translating it yields CASSDSAGPNEQFF.

The chain combines TRBV15 with TRBJ2-5; 10 nucleotides align to TRBD2. The V and J ends lost 0 bases and 1 base, in that order; junction bases with no gene match: 8. This CDR3 is 18 amino acids long. The germline CDR1 and CDR2 sequences are LNHNV and YYDKDF (reference sequence). CDR3 in amino acids: CATSRDLAGVGAQETQYF. The CDR3 nucleotides are TGTGCCACCAGCAGAGATCTAGCGGGGGTTGGGGCCCAAGAGACCCAGTACTTC.

The chain has TRBV7-2 and TRBJ1-6; no clear D. The ends were cut back, 3 bases at V and 7 bases at J, with 16 bases in the middle. Germline lookup yields CDR1 SGHTA and CDR2 FQGNSA. The CDR3 consists of 16 residues. The CDR3 DNA reads as TGTGCCAGCAGCTTGGAGTACGCCCCAATAAATTCACCCCTCCACTTT. It is translated as CASSLEYAPINSPLHF. Together with reference TRBV7-2 and TRBJ1-6, the CDR3 gives the full variable domain: GAGVSQSPSNKVTEKGKDVELRCDPISGHTALYWYRQSLGQGLEFLIYFQGNSAPDKSGLPSDRFSAERTGGSVSTLTIQRTQQEDSAVYLCASSLEYAPINSPLHFGNGTRLTVT.

The chain links TRBV7-2 to TRBJ2-7, with D perhaps TRBD1 (6 bases). The ends were cut back, 4 bases at V and 2 bases at J, with 12 bases in the middle. CDR1 SGHTA and CDR2 FQGNSA come from the germline V gene. The CDR3 has 14 amino acids. CDR3 nucleotides: TGTGCCAGCAGCTCCATGACAGGCACCTACGAGCAGTACTTC. Its protein is CASSSMTGTYEQYF.

V usage is TRBV14 and J usage is TRBJ2-7, with TRBD2 matching 7 bases. CDR1 and CDR2 from the germline V gene are SGHDN and FVKESK. J gave up 5 bases and V 6 bases, and 7 bases lay outside the gene matches. CDR3 size: 13 residues. CDR3 DNA: TGTGCCAGCAGAGGGAGGGTATCAGACGAGCAGTACTTC. Translating gives CASRGRVSDEQYF.

The genes are TRBV7-6 and TRBJ1-5; a weak D match, TRBD1 (6 bases). CDR1 is SGHVS and CDR2 is FNYEAQ in the germline V gene. V shed 5 bases and J shed 2 bases, with 13 bases lying between them. This CDR3 is built from 15 residues. The CDR3 is CASSQSTGRNQPQHF. In nucleotides, the CDR3 is TGTGCCAGCAGCCAGTCGACAGGACGCAATCAGCCCCAGCATTTT.

The chain couples TRBV9 to TRBJ1-2, with TRBD1 identical over 9 bases. The CDR3 covers 20 residues. V shed 2 bases and J 3 bases; nucleotides not matched to a gene: 20. Germline values: CDR1 SGDLS, CDR2 YYNGEE. The CDR3 region has the DNA TGTGCCAGCAGCGTCCTTGACCTTCGGGACAGGGATTCGCCCCACTATGGCTACACCTTC. It codes for CASSVLDLRDRDSPHYGYTF.